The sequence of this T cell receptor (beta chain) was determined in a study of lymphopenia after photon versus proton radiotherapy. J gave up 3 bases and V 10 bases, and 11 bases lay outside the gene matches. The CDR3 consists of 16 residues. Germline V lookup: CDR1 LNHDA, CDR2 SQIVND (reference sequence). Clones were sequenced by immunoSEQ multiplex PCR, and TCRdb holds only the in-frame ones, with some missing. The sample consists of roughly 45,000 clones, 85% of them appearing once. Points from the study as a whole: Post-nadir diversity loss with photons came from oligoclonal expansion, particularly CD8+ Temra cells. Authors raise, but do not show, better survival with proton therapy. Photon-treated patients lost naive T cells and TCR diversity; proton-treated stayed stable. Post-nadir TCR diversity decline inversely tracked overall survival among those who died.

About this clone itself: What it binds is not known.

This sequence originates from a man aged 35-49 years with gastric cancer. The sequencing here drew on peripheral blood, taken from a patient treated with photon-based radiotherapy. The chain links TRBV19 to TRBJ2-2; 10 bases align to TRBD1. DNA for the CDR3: TGTGCCACCAAGTGGGGGACAGGGGATCACACCGGGGAGCTGTTTTTT. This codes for CATKWGTGDHTGELFF.